This TCR beta chain was profiled in a study of blood T cells in healthy people across ages. A second PCR, run for roughly 7 to 12 cycles, used a sample-barcoded 5' primer plus a J-beta primer mix. TCRdb analysed the 5' RACE reads with MiXCR anew, one entry per CDR3 protein. This sample yields 780,000 or so distinct CDR3 sequences, of which 56% are seen a single time; roughly 24% belongs to the top ten. CDR1 is SGHTA, CDR2 FQGTGA, per germline. The CDR3 is 15 amino acids. The specimen sequenced was blood. This TCR came from a man between 40 and 49 years old in good health. The rearrangement joins TRBV7-3 to TRBJ2-4; 8 bases are a match to TRBD1. Matching the DNA end better, TRBJ2-7 makes the J call doubtful. CDR3 residues: CASSRSTGQGYEQYF. In DNA form, the CDR3 reads TGTGCCAGCAGTCGATCTACCGGACAGGGCTACGAGCAGTACTTC.